The 22 T cell receptor beta chains given below trace back to one sample, sequenced in a study of vaccination and CD4 T cells after COVID-19. Antigen specificity for these receptors is unknown. The Oncomine TCR Beta short-read assay sequenced DNA from cultured CD4+ T cells. TCRdb recomputed calls from the PCR reads with MiXCR, one row per CDR3 protein. Of roughly 18,000 distinct CDR3 sequences listed, approximately 40% are singletons. Treatment of the sample: roughly nine-day PBMC culture with coronavirus spike peptide pools or control peptides (ViraFEST assay). The sample taken for sequencing was CD4+ T cells from blood, cultured in vitro. These receptors all come from a human donor who had recovered from COVID-19.

The genes are TRBV6-1 and TRBJ1-1; D is unclear. CDR1 is MNHNS and CDR2 is SASEGT in the germline V gene. This CDR3 contains 13 residues. With 5 bases removed from V and 1 base from J, the gap between germline ends came to 8 bases. CDR3 sequence reads: CASSRRRNTEAFF. DNA of the CDR3: TGTGCCAGCAGTCGACGGAGGAACACTGAAGCTTTCTTT.

This clonotype has just one count. V is TRBV20-1 and J is TRBJ2-3; D is uncertain. This CDR3 region has 13 residues. Germline loops: CDR1 DFQATT, CDR2 SNEGSKA (reference sequence). The CDR3 here is CSLRAYSPDTQYF. As DNA, the CDR3 is TGCAGCCTCCGGGCGTACTCCCCAGATACGCAGTATTTT.

This chain links TRBV19 with TRBJ1-5, with no clear D. Per germline, CDR1 LNHDA and CDR2 SQIVND (reference sequence). The V gene lost 7 bases and the J gene lost 0 bases, with 10 bases spanning the gap. The CDR3 is made up of 14 amino acids. Written as DNA, the CDR3 is TGTGCCAGTACAAGGGCCTCTAGCAATCAGCCCCAGCATTTT. This encodes CASTRASSNQPQHF.

The chain combines TRBV24-1 with TRBJ2-1; 7 bases are a match to TRBD1. V trimming: 5 bases; J trimming: 8 bases; junction bases outside the gene matches: 11. CDR3 length: 15 amino acids. Germline V gene sequence: CDR1 KGHDR, CDR2 SFDVKD. Here the CDR3 DNA reads TGTGCCACCAGTGCCCGGACAGGAAAGGTAGATGAGCAGTTCTTC. This codes for CATSARTGKVDEQFF.

The V and J genes are TRBV12-3 or TRBV12-4 and TRBJ2-2; tentatively, D is TRBD1 (7 bases). V lost 2 bases and J lost 4, with 20 bases in between. The CDR3 runs to 18 residues. The CDR3, as DNA: TGTGCCAGCAGTTTACTAGGGACAGATGCCGGGGGCACCGGGGAGCTGTTTTTT. This translates into CASSLLGTDAGGTGELFF.

The chain has TRBV19 and TRBJ2-5; possible D gene TRBD1, 6 bases. The CDR3 totals 13 residues. CDR1 and CDR2 (germline): LNHDA, SQIVND (reference sequence). Trimming took 4 bases from V and 4 from J, leaving 10 bases between them. CDR3 residues: CASSNRVRETQYF. CDR3 nucleotide sequence: TGTGCCAGTAGTAACAGGGTTAGAGAGACCCAGTACTTC.

With regard to this clonotype: The junction departs from the called germline gene at one end, perhaps through a read error. The rearrangement uses TRBV7-7 and TRBJ2-7, with D possibly matching TRBD2 (6 bases). The germline V gene encodes CDR1 SSHAT and CDR2 FNYEAQ (reference sequence). The CDR3 length is 16 residues. The CDR3 sequence: CASSLAERANRYEQYF. The CDR3 nucleotides read TGTGCTAGCAGCTTAGCGGAGAGGGCAAATCGCTACGAGCAGTACTTC. The full variable domain, in which reference TRBV7-7 and TRBJ2-7 provide the parts outside the CDR3, is GAGVSQSPRYKVTKRGQDVTLRCDPISSHATLYWYQQALGQGPEFLTYFNYEAQPDKSGLPSDRFSAERPEGSISTLTIQRTEQRDSAMYRCASSLAERANRYEQYFGPGTRLTVT.

The sample holds a few counts of this clonotype. In nucleotides, the CDR3 is TGTGCCAGTAGTATCAGGGTAGCCTACGAGCAGTACTTC. This encodes CASSIRVAYEQYF. The chain recombines TRBV19 with TRBJ2-7, with D possibly TRBD1 on 5 matching bases. This CDR3 has 13 residues. Germline CDR1 and CDR2: LNHDA and SQIVND (reference sequence). Trimming left V 3 bases short and J 2 bases short, with 8 bases between.

In DNA form, the CDR3 reads TGTGCCAGCAGTTTGGCCCCACAGAGCCTGTGGCCCCAGCATTTT. Protein: CASSLAPQSLWPQHF. The chain recombines TRBV27 with TRBJ1-5; D unclear. The CDR3 is 15 amino acids. V lost 3 bases and J 9 bases, leaving 18 bases between the germline ends. Germline CDR1 MNHEY, CDR2 SMNVEV (reference sequence).

The chain joins TRBV27 to TRBJ2-1; D possibly matches TRBD1 or TRBD2 (5 bases each). The V end lost 8 bases, the J end lost 0 bases, and 11 bases lay between the germline ends. The CDR3 sequence is 14 residues long. Per the germline V gene, CDR1 is MNHEY and CDR2 is SMNVEV (reference sequence). CDR3: CASQGADSYNEQFF. For the CDR3, the DNA is TGTGCCAGCCAGGGAGCAGACTCCTACAATGAGCAGTTCTTC.

V usage is TRBV30 and J usage is TRBJ2-1; D not resolved. CDR3 length: 16 amino acids. Germline CDR1 GTSNPN, CDR2 SVGIG (reference sequence). Trimming took off 2 bases at V and 10 bases at J, with 24 bases between the two ends. The CDR3 region is CAWSWPGPAPFNEQFF. Here the CDR3 DNA reads TGTGCCTGGAGTTGGCCGGGCCCAGCTCCCTTCAACGAGCAGTTCTTC. The full variable domain, in which reference TRBV30 and TRBJ2-1 provide the parts outside the CDR3, is SQTIHQWPATLVQPVGSPLSLECTVEGTSNPNLYWYRQAAGRGLQLLFYSVGIGQISSEVPQNLSASRPQDRQFILSSKKLLLSDSGFYLCAWSWPGPAPFNEQFFGPGTRLTVL.

The J gene is TRBJ2-1, the V gene TRBV27; no clear D gene. Trimming took off 3 bases at V and 3 bases at J, with 6 bases between the two ends. The CDR3 runs 13 residues. The germline V gene has CDR1 MNHEY and CDR2 SMNVEV (reference sequence). The CDR3 coding sequence is TGTGCCAGCAGTTTGATCCTCTACAATGAGCAGTTCTTC. Protein sequence: CASSLILYNEQFF.

This clonotype was picked up a small number of times. The chain uses TRBV7-2 and TRBJ2-3; D may match TRBD1 or TRBD2 (5 bases each). In germline, CDR1 is SGHTA, CDR2 FQGNSA. The CDR3 consists of 14 residues. With 1 base removed from V and 11 bases from J, the gap between germline ends came to 16 bases. CDR3: CASSLGDPLILQYF. CDR3 bases: TGTGCCAGCAGCTTAGGGGACCCGCTTATCCTGCAGTATTTT.

The V and J genes are TRBV18 and TRBJ2-7; 10 nucleotides agree with TRBD1. The CDR3 spans 15 residues. The V segment lost 6 bases and the J segment 5 bases; nucleotides outside the gene matches: 10. The germline gives CDR1 KGHSH, CDR2 LQKENI. The CDR3 spells CASSFSGTGVNEQYF. The CDR3 bases are TGTGCCAGCTCGTTCTCCGGGACAGGGGTTAACGAGCAGTACTTC.

In this sample, this clonotype turned up a few times. V gene TRBV7-8 combines with J gene TRBJ1-2; the D gene is possibly TRBD1 (5 bases). CDR3 size: 15 residues. The germline V gene encodes CDR1 SGHVS and CDR2 FQNEAQ. V was cut by 0 bases and J by 8 bases, with 16 bases left in between. DNA of the CDR3: TGTGCCAGCAGCTTAGCACAGGAATCCTTGGTAGGCTACACCTTC. It translates to CASSLAQESLVGYTF.

The rearrangement uses TRBV5-1 and TRBJ2-5, with a possible D match to TRBD2 (5 bases). The germline CDR1 and CDR2 sequences are SGHRS and YFSETQ. Trimming took off 0 bases at V and 5 bases at J, with 17 bases between the two ends. This CDR3 is built from 16 residues. CDR3: CASSLDTNSGGETQYF. The CDR3 DNA reads as TGCGCCAGCAGCTTGGACACTAACAGTGGCGGGGAGACCCAGTACTTC.

The rearrangement joins TRBV6-5 to TRBJ1-2; the match to TRBD1 covers 7 bases. CDR1 MNHEY and CDR2 SVGAGI come from the germline V gene. The V gene end was trimmed by 0 bases and the J gene end by 3 bases; junction bases not matched to a gene: 4. There are 15 residues in the CDR3. The CDR3 DNA reads TGTGCCAGCAGTTACTCGAGAGGGGGCGACTATGGCTACACCTTC. As protein: CASSYSRGGDYGYTF.

The J gene is TRBJ2-3, the V gene TRBV12-1; the table's D call TRBD1 went unverified against the DNA. TRBV12-1 is classified as a pseudogene. This CDR3 contains 16 residues. The CDR3 sequence is CASSLTQGFSTDTQYF. The CDR3 DNA is TGTGCCAGCAGCTTAACACAGGGGTTTAGCACAGATACGCAGTATTTT.

CDR3 region: CASSGTATNEKLFF. The CDR3 coding sequence is TGTGCCAGTAGTGGGACAGCAACTAATGAAAAACTGTTTTTT. The rearrangement joins TRBV19 to TRBJ1-4, with 7 bases identical to TRBD1. The ends lost 5 bases at V and 0 bases at J; junction bases unmatched: 0. Germline assignment: CDR1 LNHDA and CDR2 SQIVND (reference sequence). This CDR3 has 14 residues.

The chain combines TRBV28 with TRBJ1-1; 12 bases map to TRBD1. After removal of 4 bases from V and 11 bases from J, the junction contained 11 bases not matched to a gene. The CDR3 is made up of 15 amino acids. CDR1 and CDR2 (germline): MDHEN, SYDVKM. CDR3 sequence (DNA): TGTGCCAGCAGTTCCATTCCGGGACAGGGGGCTCTGGCTTTCTTT. As protein: CASSSIPGQGALAFF.

A few counts support this clonotype. V usage is TRBV19 and J usage is TRBJ1-1, with D unresolved. Trimming took 4 bases from V and 0 from J, leaving 9 bases between them. CDR3 length: 14 amino acids. The V gene's germline CDR1 is LNHDA and CDR2 SQIVND (reference sequence). The CDR3 protein is CASSNHRVNTEAFF. As DNA, the CDR3 is TGTGCCAGTAGTAATCACAGAGTGAACACTGAAGCTTTCTTT. Combining the CDR3 with reference TRBV19 and TRBJ1-1 gives the whole variable domain DGGITQSPKYLFRKEGQNVTLSCEQNLNHDAMYWYRQDPGQGLRLIYYSQIVNDFQKGDIAEGYSVSREKKESFPLTVTSAQKNPTAFYLCASSNHRVNTEAFFGQGTRLTVV.

The chain couples TRBV23-1 to TRBJ2-1; 7 bases are a match to TRBD1. TRBV23-1 is classed as an ORF, of uncertain function. The CDR3 loop spans 17 amino acids. The V segment lost 3 bases and the J segment 7 bases; nucleotides outside the gene matches: 15. For the CDR3, the DNA is TGCGCCAGCAGTCAGAGGGACAGCCCCCACGTGGGGAATGAGCAGTTCTTC. It encodes CASSQRDSPHVGNEQFF.